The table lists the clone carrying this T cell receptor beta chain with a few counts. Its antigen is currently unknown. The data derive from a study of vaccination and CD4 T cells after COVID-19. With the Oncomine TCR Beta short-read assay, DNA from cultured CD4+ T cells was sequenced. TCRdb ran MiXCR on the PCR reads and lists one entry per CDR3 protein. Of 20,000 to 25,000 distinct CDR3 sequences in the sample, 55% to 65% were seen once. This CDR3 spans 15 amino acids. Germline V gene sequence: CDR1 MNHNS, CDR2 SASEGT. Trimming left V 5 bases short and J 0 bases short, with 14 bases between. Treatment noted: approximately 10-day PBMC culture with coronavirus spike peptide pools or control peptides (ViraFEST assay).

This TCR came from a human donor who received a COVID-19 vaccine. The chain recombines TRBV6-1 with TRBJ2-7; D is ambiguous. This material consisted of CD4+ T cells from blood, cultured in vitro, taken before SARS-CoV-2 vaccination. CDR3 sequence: CASSTTRVPSYEQYF. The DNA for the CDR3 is TGTGCCAGCAGTACTACAAGGGTGCCCTCCTACGAGCAGTACTTC.